This T cell receptor (beta chain) derives from a study of cytomegalovirus exposure and HLA in healthy donors (TCRdb year 2017). About the full investigation: According to an earlier analysis of 587 of the donors, some 180 million T cells yielded approximately 120 million unique TCR beta sequences and 250 to 350 Gb of sequence data. Approximately 310 gigabases of sequencing data and approximately 80 million unique TCR sequences were included in an early release covering around 600 HLA-typed donors. Among the roughly 430 genotyped donors, about 83% belonged to the genetic ancestry cluster associated with self-reported Caucasian donors. The study aimed to test whether cataloging public T cell receptors could reveal signatures of past pathogen exposure. The study used immunosequencing to profile the T cell repertoires of approximately 640 subjects and linked those repertoires to cytomegalovirus serostatus. A separate validation cohort of over 95 different subjects was used in addition to the 666-subject first cohort. The study combined high-throughput TCR immunosequencing, statistical association of individual TCRs with disease status, and machine learning to predict cytomegalovirus infection status. In a later analysis, previously published TCR beta repertoires from several hundred donors were re-analyzed and high-resolution HLA genotyping was added so that TCR occurrence patterns could be studied. Rather than drawing on any new phenotypic data, the later analysis identified candidate immune exposures from TCR beta sequences and the way those sequences occurred across donors. To decide whether each TCR beta V gene segment behaved as functional or pseudogenic, an earlier analysis of some 600 of the donors relied on high-throughput TCR beta sequencing. Donor age, sex, ethnicity and CMV serostatus were compiled together with the repertoire data. A later genetic analysis took genome-wide SNP genotypes for about 60% of the roughly 670 donors and used that subset as a discovery cohort. Every repertoire in the discovery cohort had been generated on one and the same sequencing platform. Class I and class II HLA loci were covered by the typing at four-digit resolution. The number of typed donors differed by locus: roughly 629-640 for A, B, C, DRB1 and DQB1; 500 to 550 for DQA1; around 580 for DPA1; and roughly 470 for DPB1. Five DR-DQ haplotypes were treated as single units for association and clustering because of strong linkage in the cohort. Across some 400 genotyped donors of the cohort, an average of about 240,000 unique TCR beta nucleotide sequences per donor were sequenced, and around 19% of those sequences were non-productive. General findings and caveats noted by the study authors: In a later genetic analysis, a missense DCLRE1C variant was associated with V-gene and J-gene trimming of TCR beta chains, and the association was replicated in an independent cohort. In this cohort, only TCR beta chains were sequenced, and detectable features were limited by the absence of alpha or paired-chain data. Several of the top co-occurrence clusters appeared to be linked to parvovirus B19, influenza, CMV and Epstein-Barr virus, according to a later analysis. The authors suggested that the approach could potentially be extended to other disease states and immunological phenotypes. When HLA alleles, especially DR and DQ, strongly co-occurred, TCR associations were difficult to assign to individual alleles. Presence/absence analyses assumed roughly uniform sequencing depth across donors, an assumption that may not hold. A further reported finding was that TCR beta sequences accurately predicted the HLA-A and HLA-B alleles for most subjects in the first cohort. Linkage disequilibrium might explain the correlated functional status among segregating V segments, but an unknown experimental factor could not be excluded. Most TCR sequences were observed very rarely across donors, whereas some public TCRs were present in many individuals. Because some donors lacked HLA typing at each locus, the association tests relied only on the typed subset. An earlier analysis of 587 of the donors showed that most TCR beta V segments appeared in productive rearrangements either about 87% or about 30% of the time, which broadly matched IMGT annotations. The 87-base-pair reads could not distinguish some IMGT-functional V segments, including TRBV6-2 and TRBV6-3, so those segments were excluded. According to a later analysis, most CMV-associated TCR beta chains appeared to be HLA-restricted, and the HLA associations seemed to be driven largely by CMV exposure. A total of roughly 160 TCR beta chains were listed by the study as associated with cytomegalovirus. According to a later analysis, TCR association rates differed among HLA loci, with DRB1 alleles showing the most associated TCRs and HLA-C alleles showing the fewest. Cytomegalovirus status was reported to be diagnosed by the classifier with high specificity and sensitivity in both the original and validation cohorts. Three of the identified cytomegalovirus-associated TCR beta chains were confirmed in vitro to be specific for cytomegalovirus antigens. According to a later genetic analysis, donors in an Asian-associated ancestry cluster had fewer N-insertions in productive TCRs than the approximately 700-donor mean. Specific HLA alleles were associated with 16,951 TCR beta sequences at a false discovery rate of 0.05 in a later analysis. The earlier analysis of 587 of the donors excluded seventeen rarely observed V segments, including chromosome 9 orphons, because counts were too low. A group of highly shared sequence variants was considered likely to be a technical artifact of the sequencing pipeline. Compared with equally common non-associated chains, HLA-associated TCR beta chains in a later analysis were more clonally expanded and had lower generation probabilities. Immune exposure information for the cohort was limited to CMV serostatus.

Remarks on this clone: This receptor's antigen is unknown. Base qualities are not recorded, but no much larger clone differs from it by a single base.

Libraries were built with the immunoSEQ multiplex PCR assay. A mixture of 60 forward primers for TCR Vbeta segments and 13 reverse primers for TCR Jbeta segments was used in the multiplex PCR. The CDR3 region of rearranged TCR beta genes was amplified from genomic DNA with a multiplex PCR assay. On the Illumina HiSeq System, the amplified TCR beta libraries were sequenced as 87-base-pair reads. On the study's bioinformatics: Across the 700 or so repertoires, a later analysis counted approximately 83 million unique TCR beta chains, roughly 11 million of which were shared by at least two donors. Raw reads were error-corrected and collapsed into unique sequences by a nearest-neighbor algorithm in which closely related sequences were merged to remove PCR and sequencing errors. Alignment of CDR3 sequences to IMGT reference sequences was used to assign V, D and J gene segments. For a sequence to be retained, a match of at least six nucleotides was required to both a V gene segment and a J gene segment. A rearrangement counted as productive if the CDR3 had no stop codons and remained in frame with V and J, and every other rearrangement counted as non-productive. CDR3 was defined according to IMGT convention as the region running from the second conserved V-encoded cysteine to the conserved J-encoded phenylalanine. The earlier analysis of 450 to 750 of the donors excluded any sequence lacking an unambiguous match to a single V gene segment. In an earlier analysis of 450 to 700 of the donors, V segments were called functional above 56.7% productive rearrangements and were called segregating when the between-donor standard deviation exceeded 5%. A statistical classification framework was built for diagnosing cytomegalovirus status from the catalog of TCR beta chain sequences. A later analysis assigned V and J genes by comparing TCR nucleotide sequences with IMGT/GENE-DB human TR gene sequences. The TCRdist pipeline was used in a later analysis to assign CDR3 sequences and most-parsimonious VDJ recombination scenarios. In a later analysis, each TCR beta chain was defined by its CDR3 amino acid sequence together with its V-gene family, and reads lacking a unique V-gene family were excluded. A later analysis removed 450 to 600 highly shared, low-generation-probability nucleotide sequences to deal with suspected cross-contamination and a sequencing artifact. For each public chain, a later analysis derived a clonal expansion index from normalized ranks of inferred template counts within each repertoire. In a later analysis, generation probabilities were computed with a VDJ recombination model fitted to out-of-frame rearrangements, and the resulting probabilities were checked against IGoR. Hypergeometric tests were used in a later analysis to score TCR-TCR, TCR-HLA and TCR-CMV co-occurrence, with a repertoire-size bias correction applied to the TCR pairs. A later analysis estimated false discovery rates by permuting HLA or CMV assignments 20 times. A later analysis grouped co-occurring TCRs with DBSCAN, adding TCRdist sequence similarity when clustering within HLA-allele-positive subsets. Co-occurrence clustering excluded repertoires with fewer than 30,000 or more than 120,000 public chains, plus five with anomalous nucleotide sharing. The table was pulled from immuneACCESS by TCRdb, which kept in-frame rearrangements only. Such tables lose some clones; where checked, under half of the loss comes from unresolved V genes, and the rest has no known cause. The V and J calls and clone size are taken from that table; D and trimming were inferred from the DNA. The sample table records 150,000 to 200,000 clones; approximately 88% of these occur just once. The ten top clones hold 0.25% to 0.3% of the sample.

The cohort consisted of 600 or so healthy bone marrow donors. All cohort members were sampled while nominally healthy, although unrecorded immune exposures were likely present. The donor tested CMV seronegative, placing the donor among the 350 to 400 seronegative members of the cohort. A peripheral blood sample was provided by each donor, and peripheral blood mononuclear cells were used for TCR beta sequencing. The Qiagen DNeasy Blood Extraction Kit was used to extract genomic DNA from the blood cell samples. V is cut by 5 bases and J by 11 bases, and the space between the germline ends is 15 bases. CDR1 is given as SGHDN and CDR2 as FVKESK, both from the germline V gene. The CDR3 runs 12 amino acids, cysteine and phenylalanine included. Only the CDR3 DNA is retained, 36 bases long and in frame from the first base.

Sequencing was performed on PBMCs. The sequence derives from a boy between 10 and 17 years old in good health and CMV-seronegative. The V and J segments used are TRBV14 and TRBJ1-1; the D gene assignment is ambiguous. The CDR3 region reads CASSAAGWRAFF. In nucleotides, the sequence is TGTGCCAGCAGCGCCGCCGGATGGCGGGCTTTCTTT.